Detailed here is one T cell receptor beta chain. The entry originates in a study of radiotherapy plus CTLA-4 blockade in lung cancer. Profiled with immunoSEQ multiplex PCR; TCRdb holds only in-frame clones, not every one. This table holds approximately 30,000 clones, roughly four fifths found once. The V and J ends lost 2 bases and 5 bases, in that order; junction bases with no gene match: 5. Germline V gene sequence: CDR1 SQVTM, CDR2 ANQGSEA. There are 13 residues in the CDR3. V usage is TRBV29-1 and J usage is TRBJ1-1; TRBD1 matches 7 bases. The sequence derives from a human donor with non-small cell lung cancer that progressed on radiotherapy plus ipilimumab. The input for sequencing was peripheral blood, taken from a patient treated with radiotherapy plus ipilimumab. The CDR3 here is CSVEPGGRTEAFF. CDR3 bases: TGCAGCGTTGAACCAGGGGGAAGGACTGAAGCTTTCTTT.